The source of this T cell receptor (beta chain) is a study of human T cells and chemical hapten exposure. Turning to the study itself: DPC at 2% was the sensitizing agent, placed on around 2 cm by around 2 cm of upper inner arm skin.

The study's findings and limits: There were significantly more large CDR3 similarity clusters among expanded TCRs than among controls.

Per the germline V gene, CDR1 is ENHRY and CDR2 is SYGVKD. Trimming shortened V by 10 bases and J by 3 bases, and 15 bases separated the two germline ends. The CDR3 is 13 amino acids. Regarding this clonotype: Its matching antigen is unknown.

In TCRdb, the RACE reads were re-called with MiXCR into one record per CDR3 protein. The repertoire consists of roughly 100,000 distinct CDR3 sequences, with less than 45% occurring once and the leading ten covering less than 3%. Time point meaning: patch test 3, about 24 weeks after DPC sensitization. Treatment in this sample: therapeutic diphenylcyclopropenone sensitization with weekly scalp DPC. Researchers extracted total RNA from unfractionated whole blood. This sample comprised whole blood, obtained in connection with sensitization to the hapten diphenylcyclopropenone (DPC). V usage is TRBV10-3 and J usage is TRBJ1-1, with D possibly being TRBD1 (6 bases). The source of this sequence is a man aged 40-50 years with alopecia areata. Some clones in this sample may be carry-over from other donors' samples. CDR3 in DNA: TGTGCCAGTAACAGGGAAACGGACACTGAAGCTTTCTTT. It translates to CASNRETDTEAFF.